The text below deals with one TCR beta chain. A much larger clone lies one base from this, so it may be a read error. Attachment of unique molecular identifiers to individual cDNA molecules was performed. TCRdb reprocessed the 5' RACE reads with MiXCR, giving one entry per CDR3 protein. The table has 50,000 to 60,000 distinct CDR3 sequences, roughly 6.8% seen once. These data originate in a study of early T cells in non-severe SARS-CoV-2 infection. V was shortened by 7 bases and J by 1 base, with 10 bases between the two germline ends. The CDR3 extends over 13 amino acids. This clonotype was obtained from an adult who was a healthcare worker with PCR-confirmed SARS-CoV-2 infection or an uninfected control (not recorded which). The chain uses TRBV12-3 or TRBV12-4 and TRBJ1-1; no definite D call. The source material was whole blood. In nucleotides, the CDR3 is TGTGCCAGCAATTCGGCAGGGAACACTGAAGCTTTCTTT. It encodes CASNSAGNTEAFF.